Below, 22 T cell receptor beta chains from the same sample are listed, as sequenced in a study of T cell responses to AZD1222 COVID-19 vaccine. The method was immunoSEQ multiplex PCR; TCRdb's version includes in-frame clones alone and lacks a portion of them. Of 130,000 or so clones listed, about 93% are singletons. Sequenced material: peripheral blood, taken on day 0 of AZD1222 vaccination. The source is an adult in good health.

This sequence joins TRBV27 and TRBJ1-2; tentatively, D is TRBD1 (5 bases). This CDR3 contains 14 residues. Deletions cut 7 bases from V and 0 bases from J, with 12 bases between. Looked up from germline, CDR1 is MNHEY and CDR2 is SMNVEV (reference sequence). CDR3 in amino acids: CASKDSQANYGYTF. CDR3 nucleotide sequence: TGTGCCAGCAAAGACAGCCAGGCTAACTATGGCTACACCTTC.

The chain recombines TRBV5-1 with TRBJ2-7; D not certain. The V end was cut by 2 bases, the J end by 3 bases, with 15 bases between. This CDR3 spans 15 amino acids. CDR1 SGHRS and CDR2 YFSETQ come from the germline V gene. The DNA of the CDR3 is TGCGCCAGCAGCTTAGGACCCCAGACCAACTACGAGCAGTACTTC. It is translated as CASSLGPQTNYEQYF.

The J gene is TRBJ2-7, the V gene TRBV4-1; D remains unclear. Between the trimmed V and J ends, which lost 4 bases and 3 bases, there was a span of 10 bases. CDR3 length equals 13 residues. Germline lookup yields CDR1 MGHRA and CDR2 YSYEKL. The CDR3 DNA reads TGCGCCAGCAGCCTGGACGAAAACTACGAGCAGTACTTC. Its translation is CASSLDENYEQYF.

The CDR3 DNA sequence: TGTGCCAGCAGCCAACAGGTTATGGGGGTGAATTCACCCCTCCACTTT. Its protein is CASSQQVMGVNSPLHF. This chain uses TRBV13 with TRBJ1-6; D is perhaps TRBD1 (5 bases). CDR3 length: 16 residues. Germline assignment: CDR1 PRHDT and CDR2 FYEKMQ (reference sequence). The V and J ends lost 5 bases and 7 bases respectively, with 18 bases between them.

The gene calls are TRBV4-1 and TRBJ1-4; the D gene is possibly TRBD1 (5 bases). The germline CDR1 and CDR2 sequences are MGHRA and YSYEKL. This CDR3 has 16 amino acids. The V end was cut by 1 base, the J end by 2 bases, with 11 bases between. CDR3 sequence (DNA): TGCGCCAGCAGCCAAGCAGGGAGGGAGACTAATGAAAAACTGTTTTTT. Translating gives CASSQAGRETNEKLFF.

The gene calls are TRBV7-2 and TRBJ2-5; 7 nucleotides line up with TRBD2. Trimming cost V 6 bases and J 7 bases; bases outside gene matches: 5. Germline CDR1 and CDR2: SGHTA and FQGNSA. The CDR3 spans 12 residues. CDR3 sequence reads: CASRGTTPTQYF. DNA of the CDR3: TGTGCCAGCAGGGGGACTACCCCGACCCAGTACTTC.

The CDR3 region is CASSVGFRESEAFF. In DNA form, the CDR3 reads TGTGCCAGCAGCGTAGGATTTCGTGAGTCTGAAGCTTTCTTT. The rearrangement uses TRBV9 and TRBJ1-1; D gene uncertain. V was clipped by 0 bases and J by 6 bases, with 12 bases between them. The CDR3 runs to 14 residues. Germline loops: CDR1 SGDLS, CDR2 YYNGEE.

V and J are TRBV7-9 and TRBJ2-7; 9 positions match TRBD1. CDR3 size: 14 residues. With 5 bases clipped from V and 3 bases from J, the junction kept 5 bases outside the gene matches. Germline V gene data show CDR1 as SEHNR and CDR2 as FQNEAQ (reference sequence). As DNA, the CDR3 is TGTGCCAGCAGCACGGCGACAGGGGGCTACGAGCAGTACTTC. Translating it yields CASSTATGGYEQYF.

V usage is TRBV11-2 and J usage is TRBJ2-3; 12 bases map to TRBD2. The junction had 13 bases not matched to a gene; V was cut back by 5 bases and J by 4 bases. The CDR3 runs to 18 residues. Germline V gene lookup returns CDR1 SGHAT and CDR2 FQNNGV. The CDR3: CASSRHPRLAGVPDTQYF. The CDR3 DNA follows: TGTGCCAGCAGCCGTCACCCGCGACTAGCGGGGGTCCCAGATACGCAGTATTTT.

The gene calls are TRBV11-3 and TRBJ2-1; a weak D match, TRBD2 (5 bases). The V gene lost 1 base and the J gene lost 6 bases, with 13 bases spanning the gap. There are 15 residues in the CDR3. Per germline, CDR1 SGHNT and CDR2 YENEEA. The CDR3 spells CASSLAAGLSNEQFF. As DNA, the CDR3 is TGTGCCAGCAGCTTAGCCGCGGGCCTAAGCAATGAGCAGTTCTTC.

The CDR3 loop reads CASSGPDSPYEQYF. In nucleotides, the CDR3 is TGTGCCAGCAGTGGTCCGGACAGCCCCTACGAGCAGTACTTC. V usage is TRBV2 and J usage is TRBJ2-7, with D perhaps TRBD1 (6 bases). This CDR3 region has 14 residues. Trimming stripped 4 bases from V and 2 bases from J, with 12 bases between. CDR1 and CDR2 (germline): SNHLY, FYNNEI. The variable domain in full, with the rest retrieved from reference TRBV2 and TRBJ2-7, is EPEVTQTPSHQVTQMGQEVILRCVPISNHLYFYWYRQILGQKVEFLVSFYNNEISEKSEIFDDQFSVERPDGSNFTLKIRSTKLEDSAMYFCASSGPDSPYEQYFGPGTRLTVT.

This sequence joins TRBV5-1 and TRBJ2-2; TRBD2 matches 7 bases. The germline V gene encodes CDR1 SGHRS and CDR2 YFSETQ. CDR3 length: 15 residues. V gave up 4 bases and J gave up 0 bases; unmatched junction bases: 3. The CDR3 coding sequence is TGCGCCAGCAGCCGTGCGGGGGCGAACACCGGGGAGCTGTTTTTT. Its protein product is CASSRAGANTGELFF. Full variable domain (missing parts from reference TRBV5-1 and TRBJ2-2): KAGVTQTPRYLIKTRGQQVTLSCSPISGHRSVSWYQQTPGQGLQFLFEYFSETQRNKGNFPGRFSGRQFSNSRSEMNVSTLELGDSALYLCASSRAGANTGELFFGEGSRLTVL.

V gene TRBV7-2 combines with J gene TRBJ1-3, with 11 bases aligning to TRBD1. Germline assignment: CDR1 SGHTA and CDR2 FQGNSA. The CDR3 extends over 16 amino acids. Losses at the gene ends were 5 bases for V and 5 bases for J; bases not matched to a gene: 8. Here the CDR3 reads CASSRPRDRGRNTIYF. For the CDR3, the DNA is TGTGCCAGCAGCCGCCCCCGGGACAGGGGGAGAAACACCATATATTTT.

The chain couples TRBV10-3 to TRBJ2-2; D may be TRBD2 (6 bases). The length of the CDR3 is 16 residues. Trimming removed 5 bases at V and 5 bases at J, with 18 bases between. Germline V lookup: CDR1 ENHRY, CDR2 SYGVKD. CDR3 in DNA: TGTGCCATCAGTCACCCTTCGGGGGTGAAGACCGGGGAGCTGTTTTTT. Protein sequence: CAISHPSGVKTGELFF.

The rearrangement uses TRBV5-1 and TRBJ2-2; TRBD2 matches 9 bases. The germline CDR1 and CDR2 sequences are SGHRS and YFSETQ. V shed 3 bases and J 3 bases; nucleotides not matched to a gene: 12. The CDR3 runs 18 residues. CDR3 sequence reads: CASSYGFSGSLYTGELFF. For the CDR3, the DNA is TGCGCCAGCAGCTACGGTTTTAGCGGGAGTTTGTACACCGGGGAGCTGTTTTTT.

This clone was seen just once. CDR3 sequence reads: CASSWGGYYEQYF. CDR3 in DNA: TGTGCCAGCAGCTGGGGAGGTTACTACGAGCAGTACTTC. The chain uses TRBV28 and TRBJ2-7; possible D gene TRBD2, 6 bases. V lost 6 bases, J lost 3 bases, and 12 bases lay in between. The length of the CDR3 is 13 residues. From germline, CDR1 is MDHEN and CDR2 SYDVKM. Based on the CDR3 plus reference TRBV28 and TRBJ2-7, the full variable domain is DVKVTQSSRYLVKRTGEKVFLECVQDMDHENMFWYRQDPGLGLRLIYFSYDVKMKEKGDIPEGYSVSREKKERFSLILESASTNQTSMYLCASSWGGYYEQYFGPGTRLTVT.

The chain is built from TRBV28 and TRBJ1-3; a possible D gene is TRBD1 (6 bases). V lost 6 bases to trimming and J lost 3 bases, with 12 bases between them. Germline V gene sequence: CDR1 MDHEN, CDR2 SYDVKM. The CDR3 consists of 14 residues. This CDR3 is CASRRGAGGNTIYF. As DNA, the CDR3 is TGTGCCAGCAGGCGGGGGGCTGGTGGAAACACCATATATTTT.

The V and J genes are TRBV5-6 and TRBJ2-2; D remains ambiguous. The CDR3 runs to 14 residues. Deletions cut 7 bases from V and 4 bases from J, with 14 bases between. Looked up from germline, CDR1 is SGHDT and CDR2 is YYEEEE. The chain's CDR3 is CASCRSDLTGELFF. DNA for the CDR3: TGTGCCAGCTGTCGGAGTGACCTCACCGGGGAGCTGTTTTTT.

The rearrangement joins TRBV5-5 to TRBJ1-5, with 7 nucleotides matching TRBD1. V lost 2 bases to trimming and J lost 7 bases; unmatched junction nucleotides: 6. The CDR3 runs to 14 residues. Germline V gene data show CDR1 as SGHKS and CDR2 as YYEKEE (reference sequence). CDR3 bases: TGTGCCAGCAGCTTACAGGGGAGAGGACAGCCCCAGCATTTT. This codes for CASSLQGRGQPQHF.

The V call is TRBV3-1 (or the pseudogene TRBV3-2), the J call TRBJ1-2; no firm D call. Trimming cost V 0 bases and J 8 bases, with 13 bases left between them. Germline V gene sequence: CDR1 LGHDT, CDR2 YNNKEL (reference sequence). This CDR3 contains 14 residues. The CDR3 DNA sequence: TGTGCCAGCAGCCAAGATTTCGGCGGGCGAGGCTACACCTTC. It encodes CASSQDFGGRGYTF.

The chain employs TRBV19 and TRBJ2-1, with TRBD2 identical over 10 bases. The CDR3 is made up of 15 amino acids. Germline V lookup: CDR1 LNHDA, CDR2 SQIVND (reference sequence). V shed 2 bases and J 7 bases; nucleotides not matched to a gene: 5. The DNA of the CDR3 is TGTGCCAGTAGTATAATCGCTAGCGGGAGTAATGAGCAGTTCTTC. This encodes CASSIIASGSNEQFF.

Only one count was recorded for this clone. This chain joins TRBV7-8 and TRBJ2-7; either TRBD1 or TRBD2 may supply D (6 bases each). The CDR3 is made up of 13 amino acids. In germline, CDR1 is SGHVS, CDR2 FQNEAQ. Trimming stripped 2 bases from V and 5 bases from J, with 10 bases between. CDR3 residues: CASSLIRGDEQYF. CDR3 sequence (DNA): TGTGCCAGCAGCTTAATAAGGGGGGACGAGCAGTACTTC.